This T cell receptor (beta chain) was recovered during a study of T-cell reconstitution after alpha-beta-depleted transplantation in children. Study-wide points: Newly produced T cells mostly accounted for T-cell counts and diversity one year post-transplant. Some patients owed their high day-60 TCRbeta diversity to surviving recipient T cells and thymic progenitors. It was reported that alpha-beta T cells came from several hundred expanded graft clones (about two months after transplant).

To note about this clonotype: Its antigen is undetermined.

CDR3 length equals 14 residues. In germline, CDR1 is MDHEN, CDR2 SYDVKM. V was cut by 6 bases and J by 5 bases, with 16 bases left in between. Preparation of the TCRbeta library involved a method that used unique molecular identifiers. TCRdb ran MiXCR on the PCR reads and lists one entry per CDR3 protein. The profile shows 500,000 to 750,000 distinct CDR3 sequences, 20% to 30% of them singletons. The chain carries TRBV28 and TRBJ2-5; perhaps D is TRBD1 or TRBD2 (5 bases each). The starting material was PBMCs, obtained before TCRalphabeta/CD19-depleted stem cell transplant. This clonotype originated in a boy under two years old with Wiskott-Aldrich syndrome, due to receive a stem cell transplant. In DNA, the CDR3 is TGTGCCAGCAGCTGGGGGTACCTTGGGGAGACCCAGTACTTC. As protein: CASSWGYLGETQYF.